Listed here are 12 T cell receptor beta chains from one sample, sequenced in a study of blood T cell repertoires in COVID-19. Repertoires were generated with immunoSEQ multiplex PCR, while TCRdb's copy carries only in-frame clones and drops some. Here the sample spans about 130,000 clones, 75% to 90% being singletons. The specimen was PBMCs or T cells enriched from blood (not recorded which). Receptors were obtained from a woman aged 50 to 60 who had recovered from COVID-19.

The V and J genes are TRBV19 and TRBJ1-2; no reliable D call. The CDR3 runs 19 residues. Looked up from germline, CDR1 is LNHDA and CDR2 is SQIVND (reference sequence). V was trimmed by 2 bases and J by 3 bases, leaving 25 bases between them. In DNA, the CDR3 is TGTGCCAGTAGTATAAGGAGATCGGGTGGCGGGGATGCATACTATGGCTACACCTTC. This codes for CASSIRRSGGGDAYYGYTF.

The chain uses TRBV19 and TRBJ1-1, with TRBD1 identical over 7 bases. This CDR3 spans 15 amino acids. With V trimmed by 5 bases and J by 1 base, 7 bases remained unmatched. CDR1 and CDR2 (germline): LNHDA, SQIVND (reference sequence). The CDR3 DNA reads as TGTGCCAGTAGTGCTCAGGGGGTGGGGAACACTGAAGCTTTCTTT. It specifies CASSAQGVGNTEAFF.

This clone showed up just a few times. This chain links TRBV6-5 with TRBJ1-2; D is unresolved. The CDR3 runs 13 residues. Germline CDR1 and CDR2: MNHEY and SVGAGI. V lost 7 bases, J lost 0 bases, and 9 bases lay in between. CDR3 in amino acids: CASMGSSNYGYTF. DNA of the CDR3: TGTGCCAGCATGGGCAGTTCTAACTATGGCTACACCTTC.

The chain employs TRBV6-5 and TRBJ2-7; D might be TRBD1 (6 bases). The CDR3 length is 15 residues. Germline V gene lookup returns CDR1 MNHEY and CDR2 SVGAGI. Trimming cost V 5 bases and J 0 bases, with 14 bases left between them. The CDR3: CASSRRDTVSYEQYF. For the CDR3, the DNA is TGTGCCAGCAGTCGCCGGGACACGGTCTCCTACGAGCAGTACTTC.

This sequence joins TRBV10-1 and TRBJ1-1; D might be TRBD1 (5 bases). Germline CDR1 reads WNHNN; CDR2 reads SYGVQD (reference sequence). This CDR3 comprises 13 residues. V lost 0 bases to trimming and J lost 6 bases, with 8 bases between them. CDR3 region: CASSESSGPEAFF. The CDR3, as DNA: TGCGCCAGCAGTGAGTCGTCAGGGCCTGAAGCTTTCTTT.

This clone was counted a single time. V is TRBV30 and J is TRBJ2-7, with 7 bases matching TRBD2. V was pared by 5 bases and J by 5 bases, with 9 bases of the junction left unmatched. Germline V gives CDR1 GTSNPN, CDR2 SVGIG (reference sequence). CDR3 length: 13 residues. In nucleotides, the CDR3 is TGTGCCTGGTCCTCGGGGGGACCTAACGAGCAGTACTTC. Translation: CAWSSGGPNEQYF.

CDR3 DNA sequence: TGTGCCAGCAGCTTAGGGGGACAGGGGGTTTACGAGCAGTACTTC. Amino acid sequence: CASSLGGQGVYEQYF. The V gene is TRBV7-3, the J gene TRBJ2-7; 11 bases map to TRBD1. The CDR3 spans 15 residues. The trim removed 2 bases at V and 4 bases at J, leaving 4 bases unmatched. Germline V gene lookup returns CDR1 SGHTA and CDR2 FQGTGA.

The chain links TRBV4-1 to TRBJ1-2, with 8 bases aligning to TRBD1. The CDR3 totals 15 residues. Germline CDR1 MGHRA, CDR2 YSYEKL. With 4 bases clipped from V and 8 bases from J, the junction kept 12 bases outside the gene matches. The CDR3 DNA sequence: TGCGCCAGCAGCCCTGCGGACAGGGAGGTTTTAGGCTACACCTTC. Translated, it gives CASSPADREVLGYTF.

V usage is TRBV24-1 and J usage is TRBJ2-6; a possible D gene is TRBD1 (5 bases). The V and J ends lost 4 bases and 2 bases respectively, with 8 bases between them. Germline CDR1 is KGHDR and CDR2 is SFDVKD. The CDR3 totals 15 residues. CDR3 DNA: TGTGCCACCAGTGACGGCAGGGCTGGGGCCAACGTCCTGACTTTC. Translation gives CATSDGRAGANVLTF.

The chain carries TRBV5-6 and TRBJ1-2; D is unclear. Looked up from germline, CDR1 is SGHDT and CDR2 is YYEEEE. This CDR3 has 13 amino acids. The V and J ends lost 0 bases and 2 bases respectively, with 5 bases between them. The CDR3 bases are TGTGCCAGCAGCTTGGGCGTCAACTATGGCTACACCTTC. Its translation is CASSLGVNYGYTF. Full variable domain (rest looked up from reference TRBV5-6 and TRBJ1-2): DAGVTQSPTHLIKTRGQQVTLRCSPKSGHDTVSWYQQALGQGPQFIFQYYEEEERQRGNFPDRFSGHQFPNYSSELNVNALLLGDSALYLCASSLGVNYGYTFGSGTRLTVV.

For the CDR3, the DNA is TGTGTCTCGAATGAGCAGTTCTTC. This gives the protein CVSNEQFF. J is TRBJ2-1 and V is TRBV30; no reliable D call. The CDR3 is 8 residues long. From germline, CDR1 is GTSNPN and CDR2 SVGIG (reference sequence). Supplemented by reference TRBV30 and TRBJ2-1, the full variable domain reads SQTIHQWPATLVQPVGSPLSLECTVEGTSNPNLYWYRQAAGRGLQLLFYSVGIGQISSEVPQNLSASRPQDRQFILSSKKLLLSDSGFYLCVSNEQFFGPGTRLTVL.

The CDR3 region is CSVPNYQETQYF. The CDR3 DNA reads TGCAGCGTTCCTAATTACCAAGAGACCCAGTACTTC. The rearrangement uses TRBV29-1 and TRBJ2-5, with D uncertain. V was clipped by 5 bases and J by 0 bases, with 7 bases between them. Per the germline V gene, CDR1 is SQVTM and CDR2 is ANQGSEA. This CDR3 has 12 amino acids. The variable domain in full, with the rest retrieved from reference TRBV29-1 and TRBJ2-5, is SAVISQKPSRDICQRGTSLTIQCQVDSQVTMMFWYRQQPGQSLTLIATANQGSEATYESGFVIDKFPISRPNLTFSTLTVSNMSPEDSSIYLCSVPNYQETQYFGPGTRLLVL.